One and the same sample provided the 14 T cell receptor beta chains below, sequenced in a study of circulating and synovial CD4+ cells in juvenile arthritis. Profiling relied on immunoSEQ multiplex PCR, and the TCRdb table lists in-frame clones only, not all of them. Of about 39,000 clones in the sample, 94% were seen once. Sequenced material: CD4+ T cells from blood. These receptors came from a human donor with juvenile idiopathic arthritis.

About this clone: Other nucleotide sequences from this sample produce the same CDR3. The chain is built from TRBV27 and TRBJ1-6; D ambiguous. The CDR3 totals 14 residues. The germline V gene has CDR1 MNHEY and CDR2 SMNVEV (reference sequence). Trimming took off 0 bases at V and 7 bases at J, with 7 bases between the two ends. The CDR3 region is CASSLSGGNSPLHF. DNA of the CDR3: TGTGCCAGCAGTTTATCGGGAGGCAATTCACCCCTCCACTTT.

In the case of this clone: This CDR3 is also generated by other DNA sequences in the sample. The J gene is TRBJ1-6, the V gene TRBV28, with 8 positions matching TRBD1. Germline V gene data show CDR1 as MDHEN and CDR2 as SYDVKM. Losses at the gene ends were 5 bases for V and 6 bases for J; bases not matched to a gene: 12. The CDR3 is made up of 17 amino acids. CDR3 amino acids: CASSDDRGLTFNSPLHF. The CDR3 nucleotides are TGTGCCAGCAGTGACGACAGGGGTCTCACGTTTAATTCACCCCTCCACTTT.

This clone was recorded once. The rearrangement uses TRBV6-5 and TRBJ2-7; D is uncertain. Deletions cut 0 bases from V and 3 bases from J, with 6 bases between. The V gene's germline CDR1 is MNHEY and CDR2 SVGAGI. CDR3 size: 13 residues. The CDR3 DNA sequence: TGTGCCAGCAGTTACTCGGGCAGCTACGAGCAGTACTTC. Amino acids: CASSYSGSYEQYF.

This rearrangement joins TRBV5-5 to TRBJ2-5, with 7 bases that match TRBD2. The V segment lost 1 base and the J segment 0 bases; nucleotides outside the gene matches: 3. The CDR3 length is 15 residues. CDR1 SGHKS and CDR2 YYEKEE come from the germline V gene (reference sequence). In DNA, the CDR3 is TGTGCCAGCAGCTTGCCAGCGGGGTACCAAGAGACCCAGTACTTC. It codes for CASSLPAGYQETQYF.

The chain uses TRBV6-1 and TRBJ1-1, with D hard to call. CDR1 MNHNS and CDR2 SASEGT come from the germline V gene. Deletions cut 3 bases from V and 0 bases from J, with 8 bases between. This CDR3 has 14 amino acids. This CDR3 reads CASSELSLNTEAFF. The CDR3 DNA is TGTGCCAGCAGTGAGCTAAGCCTGAACACTGAAGCTTTCTTT.

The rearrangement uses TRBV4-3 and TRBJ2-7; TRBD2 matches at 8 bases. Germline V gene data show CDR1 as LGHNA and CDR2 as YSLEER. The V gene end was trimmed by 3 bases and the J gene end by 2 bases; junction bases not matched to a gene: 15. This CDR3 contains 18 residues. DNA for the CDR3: TGCGCCAGCAGCCACGAACTAGTAAGGCGGGGGGCCACCTACGAGCAGTACTTC. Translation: CASSHELVRRGATYEQYF.

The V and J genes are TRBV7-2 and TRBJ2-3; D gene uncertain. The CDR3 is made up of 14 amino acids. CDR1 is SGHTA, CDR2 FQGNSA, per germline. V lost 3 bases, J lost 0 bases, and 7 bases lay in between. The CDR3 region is CASSFRSSTDTQYF. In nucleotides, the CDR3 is TGTGCCAGCAGCTTCAGGTCTAGCACAGATACGCAGTATTTT.

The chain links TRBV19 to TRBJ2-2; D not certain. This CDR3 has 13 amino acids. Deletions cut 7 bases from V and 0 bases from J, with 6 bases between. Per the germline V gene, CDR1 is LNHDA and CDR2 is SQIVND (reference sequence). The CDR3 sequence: CASIGANTGELFF. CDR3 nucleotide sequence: TGTGCCAGTATAGGAGCGAACACCGGGGAGCTGTTTTTT.

CDR3 sequence reads: CASSLASGGLNTGELFF. Here the CDR3 DNA reads TGCGCCAGCAGCTTGGCCAGCGGGGGCCTGAACACCGGGGAGCTGTTTTTT. The chain is built from TRBV5-1 and TRBJ2-2; the match to TRBD2 covers 8 bases. This CDR3 has 17 amino acids. Trimming at V came to 0 bases and at J to 1 base, leaving 5 bases not matched to a gene. CDR1 and CDR2 from the germline V gene are SGHRS and YFSETQ.

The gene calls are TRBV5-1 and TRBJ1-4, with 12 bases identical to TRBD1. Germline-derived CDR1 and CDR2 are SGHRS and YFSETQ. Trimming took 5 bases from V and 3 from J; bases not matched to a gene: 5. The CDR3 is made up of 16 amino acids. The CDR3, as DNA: TGCGCCAGCAGGGGACAGGGGGCTCTGGCTAATGAAAAACTGTTTTTT. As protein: CASRGQGALANEKLFF.

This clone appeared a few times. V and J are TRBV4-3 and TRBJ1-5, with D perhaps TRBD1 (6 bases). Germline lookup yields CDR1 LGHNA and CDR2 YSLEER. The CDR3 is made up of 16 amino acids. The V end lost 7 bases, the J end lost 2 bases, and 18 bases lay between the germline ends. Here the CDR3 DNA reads TGCGCCAGCATGGAACGGGGGGCCGGTGGCAATCAGCCCCAGCATTTT. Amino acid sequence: CASMERGAGGNQPQHF.

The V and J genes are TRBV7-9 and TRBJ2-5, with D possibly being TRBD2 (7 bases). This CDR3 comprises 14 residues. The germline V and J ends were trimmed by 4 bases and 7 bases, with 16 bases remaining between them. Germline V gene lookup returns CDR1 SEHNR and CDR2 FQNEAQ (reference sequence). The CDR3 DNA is TGTGCCAGCAGCTCCCGGACGGGGGGCGGGACCCAGTACTTC. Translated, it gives CASSSRTGGGTQYF.

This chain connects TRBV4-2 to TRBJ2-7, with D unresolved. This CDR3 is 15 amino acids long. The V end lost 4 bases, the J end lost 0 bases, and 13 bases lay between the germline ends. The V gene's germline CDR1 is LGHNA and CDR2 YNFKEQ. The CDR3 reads CASSPYRTNSYEQYF. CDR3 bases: TGTGCCAGCAGCCCATACAGAACAAACTCCTACGAGCAGTACTTC.

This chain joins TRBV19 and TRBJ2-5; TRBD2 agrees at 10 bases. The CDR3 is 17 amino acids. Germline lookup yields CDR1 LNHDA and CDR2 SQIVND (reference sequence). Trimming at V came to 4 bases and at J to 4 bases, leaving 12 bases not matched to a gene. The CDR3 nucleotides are TGTGCCAGTAGTAGAAGCGGGGGGGCTCTGATGGGAGAGACCCAGTACTTC. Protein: CASSRSGGALMGETQYF.